Listed below are T cell receptor beta chains from one sample, sequenced in a study of glioma-infiltrating T cells after dendritic cell vaccination. Some clones are missing from TCRdb's copy, which holds only in-frame ones; the method was immunoSEQ multiplex PCR. The table has around 96,000 clones, about four fifths seen once. The sequencing used blood, collected before dendritic cell vaccination. Receptor source: a human donor with glioblastoma. CDR3s include the opening cysteine and the closing phenylalanine or tryptophan. D genes are given only for firm matches. Clone sizes are given selectively: once, few, many, or a class where the clone is expanded.

size,D,length,J,V,DNA,CDR3
few,NA,12,TRBJ1-3,TRBV30,TGTGCCTGGAGGGGAGGCAGTAACACCATATATTTT,CAWRGGSNTIYF
few,NA,12,TRBJ2-7,TRBV4-1,TGTGCCAGCAGCCAAGATAACTACGAGCAGTACTTC,CASSQDNYEQYF
NA,NA,13,TRBJ1-2,TRBV27,TGTGCCAGCAGTTTCAGGCTAAACTATGGCTACACCTTC,CASSFRLNYGYTF
NA,TRBD1,14,TRBJ1-2,TRBV11-2,TGTGCCAGCAGCCCACCGACAGGGATCCATGGCTACACCTTC,CASSPPTGIHGYTF
NA,NA,13,TRBJ1-1,TRBV7-6,TGTGCCAGCAGCGTGGACAGTTACACTGAAGCTTTCTTT,CASSVDSYTEAFF
NA,TRBD2,14,TRBJ2-1,TRBV7-3,TGTGCCAGCAGCTTACTAGCGGGAGGCAGTGAGCAGTTCTTC,CASSLLAGGSEQFF
NA,TRBD1,12,TRBJ1-1,TRBV5-1,TGCGCCAGCAGCTCCGGACAGGGCCAAGCTTTCTTT,CASSSGQGQAFF
NA,TRBD1,15,TRBJ1-2,TRBV7-8,TGTGCCAGCAGCACCCGACAGGGTTCAACCTATGGCTACACCTTC,CASSTRQGSTYGYTF
NA,TRBD1,14,TRBJ2-3,TRBV7-9,TGTGCCAGCAGCCCTCCGACAGGGGCAGATACGCAGTATTTT,CASSPPTGADTQYF
once,TRBD2,15,TRBJ2-5,TRBV6-1,TGTGCCAGCAGTAATCCGCACCGGGAGGGAGAGACCCAGTACTTC,CASSNPHREGETQYF
NA,NA,14,TRBJ1-1,TRBV5-5,TGTGCCAGCAGCTCCCGGGGGGTTTACACTGAAGCTTTCTTT,CASSSRGVYTEAFF
NA,NA,13,TRBJ2-1,TRBV5-4,TGTGCCAGCAGCTTAATCTCTAACGATGAGCAGTTCTTC,CASSLISNDEQFF
once,NA,15,TRBJ2-2,TRBV11-2,TGTGCCAGCAGACCAACCGCGGGGTCGACCGGGGAGCTGTTTTTT,CASRPTAGSTGELFF
once,TRBD2,13,TRBJ2-5,TRBV29-1,TGCAGCGTTGTTCAGGGAGGGGTGGAGACCCAGTACTTC,CSVVQGGVETQYF
NA,NA,16,TRBJ2-3,TRBV5-8,TGTGCCAGCAGCTTGGGCGGGCTGAGTTCCACAGATACGCAGTATTTT,CASSLGGLSSTDTQYF
NA,NA,15,TRBJ1-1,TRBV27,TGTGCCAGCAAATTAAATCCAGTCCAGAACACTGAAGCTTTCTTT,CASKLNPVQNTEAFF
NA,TRBD2,13,TRBJ2-3,TRBV4-1,TGCGCCAGCAGGGGACTAGAAACAGATACGCAGTATTTT,CASRGLETDTQYF
NA,TRBD1,16,TRBJ2-3,TRBV18,TGTGCCAGCTCATCCCGGGACAGGGGTTCTGCAGATACGCAGTATTTT,CASSSRDRGSADTQYF
once,TRBD1,15,TRBJ1-5,TRBV28,TGTGCCAGCAGTTCGCGGGACAGTGTCGGTCAGCCCCAGCATTTT,CASSSRDSVGQPQHF
NA,TRBD2,16,TRBJ2-7,TRBV10-2,TGCGCCAGCAGTAGGACTAGCGGGGGGCCACCGGGCGAGCAGTACTTC,CASSRTSGGPPGEQYF
NA,NA,13,TRBJ2-2,TRBV5-1,TGCGCCAGCAGGGGACAAAACACCGGGGAGCTGTTTTTT,CASRGQNTGELFF
few,NA,19,TRBJ2-7,TRBV7-8,TGTGCCAGCAGCTTAAATGTGGTAACTTCAGGAATGAGGGTCTACGAGCAGTACTTC,CASSLNVVTSGMRVYEQYF
NA,TRBD1,14,TRBJ2-3,TRBV5-1,TGCGCCAGCAGCACGGACAGGGGGGCAGATACGCAGTATTTT,CASSTDRGADTQYF
few,TRBD1,15,TRBJ1-5,TRBV6-6,TGTGCCAGCAGACCCGACAGGGGAGAGGGACAGCCCCAGCATTTT,CASRPDRGEGQPQHF
few,TRBD2,17,TRBJ2-2,TRBV18,TGTGCCAGCTCACCGCTCACTAGCGGGGGGAACACCGGGGAGCTGTTTTTT,CASSPLTSGGNTGELFF
NA,TRBD2,16,TRBJ2-1,TRBV5-1,TGCGCCAGCAGCTCCCTAGCGGGAGGGAACTACAATGAGCAGTTCTTC,CASSSLAGGNYNEQFF